Sequencing of this TCR beta chain was carried out in a study of T cells in Graves' hyperthyroidism and ophthalmopathy. Template material for amplifying TCR beta CDR3 regions consisted of RNA transcripts. Primed by the HTBI set, a first-round RT-PCR was run on the TCR CDR3. TCRdb itself ran the multiplex PCR reads through MiXCR, one entry per CDR3 protein. The sample shows some 770,000 distinct CDR3 sequences, about a sixth of them seen only once. Diagnostic decisions used clinical symptoms, serum thyroxine and TRAb, thyroid ultrasound and orbital computed tomography. Germline V gene data show CDR1 as SGHTA and CDR2 as FQGTGA. This CDR3 contains 13 residues. The J segment lost 6 bases and the V segment lost 10 bases, leaving 12 bases of the junction unmatched.

This receptor was identified in a man aged 18-30 years with Graves' hyperthyroidism. The source material was blood. V and J are TRBV7-3 and TRBJ2-7; 7 bases line up with TRBD1. CDR3 residues: CATDRNRGCEQYF. The CDR3, as DNA: TGTGCCACCGACCGGAACAGGGGATGCGAGCAGTACTTC.